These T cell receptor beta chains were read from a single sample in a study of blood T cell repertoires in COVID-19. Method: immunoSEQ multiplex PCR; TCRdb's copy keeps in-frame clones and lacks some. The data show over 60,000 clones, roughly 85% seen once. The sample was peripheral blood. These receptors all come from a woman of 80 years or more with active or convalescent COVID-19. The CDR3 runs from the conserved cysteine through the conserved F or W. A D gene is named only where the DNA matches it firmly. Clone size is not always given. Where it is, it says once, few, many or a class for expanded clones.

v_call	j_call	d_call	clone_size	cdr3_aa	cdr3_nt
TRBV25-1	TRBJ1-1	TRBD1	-	CASSELGAGGRTEAFF	TGTGCCAGCAGTGAATTGGGGGCAGGGGGGCGCACTGAAGCTTTCTTT
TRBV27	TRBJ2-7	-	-	CASSLGGGPASYEQYF	TGTGCCAGCAGTTTAGGGGGAGGCCCGGCCTCCTACGAGCAGTACTTC
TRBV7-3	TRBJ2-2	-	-	CASSLNRVGELFF	TGTGCCAGCAGCTTAAATCGAGTCGGGGAGCTGTTTTTT
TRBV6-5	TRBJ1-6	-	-	CASSSPGDGSSPLHF	TGTGCCAGCAGCTCGCCGGGGGATGGAAGTTCACCCCTCCACTTT
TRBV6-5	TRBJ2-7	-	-	CASNMGAWEQYF	TGTGCCAGTAATATGGGGGCTTGGGAGCAGTACTTC
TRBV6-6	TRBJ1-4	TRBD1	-	CATQPTGNDEKLFF	TGTGCCACCCAACCGACAGGGAATGATGAAAAACTGTTTTTT
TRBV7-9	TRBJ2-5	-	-	CASSYGEWGTQYF	TGTGCCAGCAGCTATGGGGAGTGGGGGACCCAGTACTTC
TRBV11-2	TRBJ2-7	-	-	CASSRDGGPEQYF	TGTGCCAGCAGCCGAGATGGCGGTCCCGAGCAGTACTTC
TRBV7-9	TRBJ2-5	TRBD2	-	CASSLGGAGGPETQYF	TGTGCCAGCAGCTTAGGAGGAGCGGGGGGGCCGGAGACCCAGTACTTC
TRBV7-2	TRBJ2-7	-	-	CASSLGAVPWEQYF	TGTGCCAGCAGCTTAGGCGCGGTGCCTTGGGAGCAGTACTTC
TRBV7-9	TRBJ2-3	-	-	CASSSGLSVPTQYF	TGTGCCAGCAGCTCTGGACTCTCGGTACCTACGCAGTATTTT
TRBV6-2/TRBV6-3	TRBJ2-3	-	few	CASSFFTYRHRRDTQYF	TGTGCCAGCAGTTTCTTTACCTATCGCCACCGGCGGGATACGCAGTATTTT
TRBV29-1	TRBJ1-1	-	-	CSVAEGSANTEAFF	TGCAGCGTGGCGGAGGGGTCTGCGAACACTGAAGCTTTCTTT
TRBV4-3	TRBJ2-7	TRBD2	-	CASSLGTSGFSSYEQYF	TGCGCCAGCAGCCTAGGGACTAGCGGGTTTTCCTCCTACGAGCAGTACTTC
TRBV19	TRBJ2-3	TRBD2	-	CASSIGGGAFGTQYF	TGTGCCAGTAGTATTGGCGGGGGGGCCTTTGGTACGCAGTATTTT
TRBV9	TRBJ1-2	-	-	CASSAGNTYGYTF	TGTGCCAGCTCTGCAGGTAACACCTATGGCTACACCTTC
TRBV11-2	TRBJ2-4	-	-	CASSLVLAKNIQYF	TGTGCCAGCAGCTTAGTACTAGCCAAAAACATTCAGTACTTC
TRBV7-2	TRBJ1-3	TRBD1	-	CASSLPGQDLGNTIYF	TGTGCCAGCAGCTTACCGGGACAGGATCTCGGAAACACCATATATTTT
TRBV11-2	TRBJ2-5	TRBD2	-	CASSSLRLAGYQETQYF	TGTGCCAGCAGCTCCCTCAGACTAGCGGGGTACCAAGAGACCCAGTACTTC
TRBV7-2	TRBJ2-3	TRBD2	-	CASSFTGGMADTQYF	TGTGCCAGCAGCTTCACGGGGGGAATGGCAGATACGCAGTATTTT
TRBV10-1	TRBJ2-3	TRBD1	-	CASSEGDRDRTDTQYF	TGCGCCAGCAGTGAGGGAGACAGGGATAGGACAGATACGCAGTATTTT
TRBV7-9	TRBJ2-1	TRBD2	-	CASSLAWSGGASDEQFF	TGTGCCAGCAGCTTAGCTTGGAGCGGGGGGGCCTCGGATGAGCAGTTCTTC
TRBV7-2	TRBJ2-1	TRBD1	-	CASSLWTGRSYNEQFF	TGTGCCAGCAGCTTATGGACAGGTAGGTCCTACAATGAGCAGTTCTTC
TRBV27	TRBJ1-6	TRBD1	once	CASNRGRHSPLHF	TGTGCCAGCAACAGGGGGCGTCATTCACCCCTCCACTTT
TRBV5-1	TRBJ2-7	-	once	CASSSAGYEQYF	TGCGCCAGCAGCTCAGCGGGCTACGAGCAGTACTTC
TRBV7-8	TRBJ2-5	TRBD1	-	CASRPSAGQGTQYF	TGTGCCAGCAGACCGTCCGCGGGACAGGGGACCCAGTACTTC
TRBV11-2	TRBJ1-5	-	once	CASSSGGGNQPQHF	TGTGCCAGCAGCTCAGGAGGGGGCAATCAGCCCCAGCATTTT
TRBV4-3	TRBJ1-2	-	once	CASSQDPQDGYGYTF	TGCGCCAGCAGCCAAGATCCCCAGGATGGCTATGGCTACACCTTC
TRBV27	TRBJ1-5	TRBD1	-	CASSLVSGGNPQHF	TGTGCCAGCAGTTTAGTGTCAGGGGGGAATCCCCAGCATTTT
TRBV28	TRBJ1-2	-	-	CASSLETGGYTF	TGTGCCAGCAGTCTCGAGACGGGTGGCTACACCTTC
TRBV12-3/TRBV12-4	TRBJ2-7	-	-	CASSSYSHEQYF	TGTGCCAGCAGTTCTTACTCCCACGAGCAGTACTTC
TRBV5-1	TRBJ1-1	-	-	CASRYGGQGTEAFF	TGCGCCAGCAGGTACGGGGGGCAGGGCACTGAAGCTTTCTTT
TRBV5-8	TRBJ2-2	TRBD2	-	CASSSPGLAGVDGELFF	TGTGCCAGCAGCTCCCCGGGACTAGCGGGAGTGGACGGGGAGCTGTTTTTT
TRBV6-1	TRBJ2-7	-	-	CASSEAGQYEQYF	TGTGCCAGCAGTGAAGCCGGACAGTACGAGCAGTACTTC
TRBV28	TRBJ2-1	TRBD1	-	CASSFQSGQGLGGEQFF	TGTGCCAGCAGTTTCCAGTCGGGACAGGGTCTGGGAGGGGAGCAGTTCTTC
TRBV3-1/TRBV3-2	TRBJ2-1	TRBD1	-	CASSRQGGDNEQFF	TGTGCCAGCAGCCGACAGGGGGGGGACAATGAGCAGTTCTTC
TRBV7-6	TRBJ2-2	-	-	CASSSARGNTGELFF	TGTGCCAGCAGCTCGGCCAGGGGTAACACCGGGGAGCTGTTTTTT
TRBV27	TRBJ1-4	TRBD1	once	CASFTGTGEVGEKLFF	TGTGCCAGCTTCACAGGGACAGGGGAAGTCGGTGAAAAACTGTTTTTT
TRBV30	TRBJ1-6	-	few	CAWSDGSSPLHF	TGTGCCTGGAGTGATGGCTCTTCACCCCTCCACTTT
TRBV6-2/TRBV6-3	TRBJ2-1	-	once	CASSSDSSYNEQFF	TGTGCCAGCAGCTCCGATAGCTCCTACAATGAGCAGTTCTTC
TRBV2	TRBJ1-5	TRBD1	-	CASKGAINQPQHF	TGTGCCAGCAAGGGGGCAATCAATCAGCCCCAGCATTTT
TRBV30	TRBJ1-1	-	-	CAWSVHVNTEAFF	TGTGCCTGGAGTGTTCATGTGAACACTGAAGCTTTCTTT
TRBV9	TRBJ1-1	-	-	CASSVGVHPEAFF	TGTGCCAGCAGCGTAGGAGTGCATCCTGAAGCTTTCTTT
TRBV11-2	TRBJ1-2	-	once	CASSFGTNYGYTF	TGTGCCAGCAGCTTCGGGACAAACTATGGCTACACCTTC
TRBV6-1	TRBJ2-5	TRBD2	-	CASSAGVSLAGVEETQYF	TGTGCCAGCAGTGCGGGGGTCTCGCTAGCGGGGGTGGAAGAGACCCAGTACTTC
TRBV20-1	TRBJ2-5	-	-	CSALSSETQYF	TGCAGTGCTTTATCCTCAGAGACCCAGTACTTC
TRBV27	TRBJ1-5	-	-	CASSFGGNNQPQHF	TGTGCCAGCAGTTTTGGGGGGAACAATCAGCCCCAGCATTTT
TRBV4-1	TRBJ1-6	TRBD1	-	CASSQRADRTYNSPLHF	TGCGCCAGCAGCCAAAGGGCGGACAGGACATATAATTCACCCCTCCACTTT